Sequencing of this TCR beta chain was carried out in a study of blood T cells in healthy people across ages. General observations from the study: It was the long-lived donors that had more naive CD4+ cells and higher diversity than aged donors. A strong correlation between TCR beta diversity and naive T cell percentage was seen.

About this clonotype: Its antigen is currently unknown.

A sample-barcoded 5' primer and a J-beta primer mix were used in a second PCR of roughly 7 to 11 cycles. TCRdb reanalysed the 5' RACE reads using MiXCR and keeps one entry per CDR3 protein. The sample gives 600,000 to 800,000 distinct CDR3 sequences, about 50% of which show up once; less than 15% is in the top ten. Sequenced material: blood. The receptor was isolated from a woman older than 75 in good health.

CDR3 loop: CASSLDSGGEQYF. CDR3 nucleotides: TGTGCCAGCAGCTTAGATAGCGGAGGGGAGCAGTACTTC. This sequence joins TRBV7-9 and TRBJ2-7, with D possibly being TRBD2 (6 bases). There are 13 residues in the CDR3. CDR1 SEHNR and CDR2 FQNEAQ come from the germline V gene (reference sequence). Trimming removed 1 base at V and 7 bases at J, with 11 bases between.